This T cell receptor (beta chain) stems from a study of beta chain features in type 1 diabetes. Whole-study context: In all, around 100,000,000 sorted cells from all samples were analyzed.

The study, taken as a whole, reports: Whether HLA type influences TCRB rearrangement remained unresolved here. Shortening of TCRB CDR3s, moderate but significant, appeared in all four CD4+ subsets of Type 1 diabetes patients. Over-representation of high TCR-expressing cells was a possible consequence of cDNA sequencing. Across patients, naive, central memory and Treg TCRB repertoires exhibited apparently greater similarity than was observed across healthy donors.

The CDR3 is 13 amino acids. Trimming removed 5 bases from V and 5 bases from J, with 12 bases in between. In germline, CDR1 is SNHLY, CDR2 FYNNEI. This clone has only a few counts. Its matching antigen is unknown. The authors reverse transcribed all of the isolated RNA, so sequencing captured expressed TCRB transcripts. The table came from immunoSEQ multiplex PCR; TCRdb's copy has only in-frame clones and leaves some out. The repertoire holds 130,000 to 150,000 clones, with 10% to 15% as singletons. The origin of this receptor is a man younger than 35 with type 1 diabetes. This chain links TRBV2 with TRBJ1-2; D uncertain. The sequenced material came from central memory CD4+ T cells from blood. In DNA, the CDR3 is TGTGCCAGCAGTCACGACGGGCCTTATGGCTACACCTTC. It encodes CASSHDGPYGYTF.